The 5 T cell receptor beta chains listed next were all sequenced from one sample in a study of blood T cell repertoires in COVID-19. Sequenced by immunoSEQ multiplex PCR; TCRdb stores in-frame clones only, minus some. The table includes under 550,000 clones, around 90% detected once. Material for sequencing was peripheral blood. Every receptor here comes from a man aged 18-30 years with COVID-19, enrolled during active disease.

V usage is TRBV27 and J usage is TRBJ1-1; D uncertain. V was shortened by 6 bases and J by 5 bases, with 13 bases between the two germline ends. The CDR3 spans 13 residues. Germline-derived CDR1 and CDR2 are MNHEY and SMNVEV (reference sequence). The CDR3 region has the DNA TGTGCCAGCAGCCGTAACGATCAGACTGAAGCTTTCTTT. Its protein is CASSRNDQTEAFF.

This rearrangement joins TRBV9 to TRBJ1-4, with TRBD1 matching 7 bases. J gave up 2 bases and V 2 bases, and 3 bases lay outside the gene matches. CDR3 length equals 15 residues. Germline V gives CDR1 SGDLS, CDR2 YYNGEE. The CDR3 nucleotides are TGTGCCAGCAGCGTTCGACAGGGCACTAATGAAAAACTGTTTTTT. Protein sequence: CASSVRQGTNEKLFF.

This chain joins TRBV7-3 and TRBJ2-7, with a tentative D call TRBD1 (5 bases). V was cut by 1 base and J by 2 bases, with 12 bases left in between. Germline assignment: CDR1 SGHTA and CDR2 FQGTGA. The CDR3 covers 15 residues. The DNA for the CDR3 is TGTGCCAGCAGCTTAATGGCAGGGCGAGCCTACGAGCAGTACTTC. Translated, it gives CASSLMAGRAYEQYF.

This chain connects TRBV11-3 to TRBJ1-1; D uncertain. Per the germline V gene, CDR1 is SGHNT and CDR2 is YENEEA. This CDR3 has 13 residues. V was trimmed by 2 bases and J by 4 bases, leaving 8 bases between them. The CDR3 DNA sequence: TGTGCCAGCAGCTTATCCGGGAGCACTGAAGCTTTCTTT. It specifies CASSLSGSTEAFF.

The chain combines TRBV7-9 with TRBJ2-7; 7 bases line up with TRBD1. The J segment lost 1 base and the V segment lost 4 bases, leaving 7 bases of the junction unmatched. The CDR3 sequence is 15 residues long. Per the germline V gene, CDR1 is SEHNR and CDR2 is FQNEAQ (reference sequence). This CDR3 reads CASSSEDRVSYEQYF. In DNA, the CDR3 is TGTGCCAGCAGCTCAGAAGACAGGGTGTCCTACGAGCAGTACTTC.